Reported below is one TCR beta chain. Antigen specificity is unknown. Vbeta (60) and Jbeta (13) primers were used in the PCR. Assay: immunoSEQ multiplex PCR; the TCRdb copy retains only in-frame clones and omits some. In the table there are under 300,000 clones, about 90% of which are singletons. This record belongs to a study of cytomegalovirus exposure and HLA in healthy donors. CDR1 and CDR2 (germline): KGHSH, LQKENI. The CDR3 totals 16 residues. The V and J ends lost 3 bases and 6 bases respectively, with 15 bases between them. Overall study results and limits: TCR beta V segments were, for the most part, productive about 87% or about 30% of the time in an earlier analysis. Analysis was carried out at a later point, and it linked a missense DCLRE1C variant to TCR beta V- and J-gene trimming. Most TCR sequences were uncommon, yet certain public TCRs appeared in many donors. When a later analysis was performed, an Asian-associated ancestry cluster reportedly had fewer N-insertions than the approximately 600-donor mean.

This receptor was identified in a girl under 10 years old in good health and CMV-seronegative. Sequenced: PBMCs. The gene calls are TRBV18 and TRBJ1-6; possibly TRBD1 for D (5 bases). CDR3 bases: TGTGCCAGCTCACCGGTCGGGGGGTCCCTTAATTCACCCCTCCACTTT. It specifies CASSPVGGSLNSPLHF.